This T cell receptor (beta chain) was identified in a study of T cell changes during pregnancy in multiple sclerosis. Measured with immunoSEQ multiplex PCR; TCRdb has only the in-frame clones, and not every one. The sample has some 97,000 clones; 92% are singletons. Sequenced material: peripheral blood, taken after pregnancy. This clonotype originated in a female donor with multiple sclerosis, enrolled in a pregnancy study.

For the CDR3, the DNA is TGTGCCAGCGGGCGACAGGGAAACACCGGGGAGCTGTTTTTT. This codes for CASGRQGNTGELFF. The chain recombines TRBV6-5 with TRBJ2-2, with 7 nucleotides matching TRBD1. This CDR3 contains 14 residues. V gave up 8 bases and J gave up 2 bases; unmatched junction bases: 5. Per germline, CDR1 MNHEY and CDR2 SVGAGI.